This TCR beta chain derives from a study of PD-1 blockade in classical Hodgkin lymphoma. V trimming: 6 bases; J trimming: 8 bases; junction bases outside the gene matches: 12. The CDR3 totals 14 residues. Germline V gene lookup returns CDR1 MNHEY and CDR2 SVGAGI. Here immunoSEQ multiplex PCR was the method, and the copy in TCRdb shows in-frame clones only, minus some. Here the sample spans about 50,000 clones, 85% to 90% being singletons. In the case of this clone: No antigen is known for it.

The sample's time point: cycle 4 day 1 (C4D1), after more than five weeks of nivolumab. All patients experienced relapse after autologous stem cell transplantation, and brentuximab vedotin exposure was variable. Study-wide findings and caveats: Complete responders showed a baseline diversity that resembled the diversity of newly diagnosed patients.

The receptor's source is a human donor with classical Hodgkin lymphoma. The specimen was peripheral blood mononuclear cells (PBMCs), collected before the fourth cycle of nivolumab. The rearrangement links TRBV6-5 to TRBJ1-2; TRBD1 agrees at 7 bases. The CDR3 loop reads CASREFTGDVGYTF. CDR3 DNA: TGTGCCAGCAGGGAGTTTACAGGGGACGTCGGCTACACCTTC.